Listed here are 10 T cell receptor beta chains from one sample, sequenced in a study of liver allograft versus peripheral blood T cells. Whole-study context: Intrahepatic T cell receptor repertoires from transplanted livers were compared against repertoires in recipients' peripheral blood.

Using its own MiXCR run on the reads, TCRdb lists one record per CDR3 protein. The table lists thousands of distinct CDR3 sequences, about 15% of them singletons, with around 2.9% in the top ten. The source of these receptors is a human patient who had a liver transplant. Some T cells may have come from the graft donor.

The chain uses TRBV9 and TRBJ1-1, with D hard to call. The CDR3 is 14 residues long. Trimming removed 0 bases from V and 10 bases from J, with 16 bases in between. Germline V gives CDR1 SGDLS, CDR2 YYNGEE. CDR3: CASSVGWDGVGAFF. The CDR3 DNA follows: TGTGCCAGCAGCGTAGGGTGGGATGGAGTAGGAGCTTTCTTT.

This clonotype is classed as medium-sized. The CDR3, as DNA: TGTGCCAACCGGGGGACAGGGCCTGATGAAAAACTGTTTTTT. This encodes CANRGTGPDEKLFF. The rearrangement joins TRBV6-1 to TRBJ1-4; 9 nucleotides line up with TRBD1. V gave up 10 bases and J gave up 6 bases; unmatched junction bases: 9. The CDR3 runs to 14 residues. CDR1 and CDR2 (germline): MNHNS, SASEGT.

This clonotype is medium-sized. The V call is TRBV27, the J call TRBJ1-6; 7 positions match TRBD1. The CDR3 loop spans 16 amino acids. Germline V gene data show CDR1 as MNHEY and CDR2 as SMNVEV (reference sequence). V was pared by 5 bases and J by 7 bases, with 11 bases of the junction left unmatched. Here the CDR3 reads CASSTETGLGNSPLHF. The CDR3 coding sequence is TGTGCCAGCAGTACGGAGACAGGGTTGGGAAATTCACCCCTCCACTTT.

In nucleotides, the CDR3 is TGCAGTGCGCGCCTGGGAGGGGGGTACATCTCCTACGAGCAGTACTTC. This codes for CSARLGGGYISYEQYF. J is TRBJ2-7 and V is TRBV20-1; D may be TRBD2 (7 bases). Germline CDR1 reads DFQATT; CDR2 reads SNEGSKA (reference sequence). The CDR3 is 16 amino acids. V lost 6 bases, J lost 0 bases, and 21 bases lay in between.

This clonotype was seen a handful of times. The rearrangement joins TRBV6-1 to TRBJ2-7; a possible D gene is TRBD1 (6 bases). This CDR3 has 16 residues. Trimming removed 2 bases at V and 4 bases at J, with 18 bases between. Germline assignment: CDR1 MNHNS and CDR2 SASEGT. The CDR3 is CASSETSAGAGYEQYF. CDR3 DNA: TGTGCCAGCAGTGAAACGAGCGCAGGGGCAGGATACGAGCAGTACTTC.

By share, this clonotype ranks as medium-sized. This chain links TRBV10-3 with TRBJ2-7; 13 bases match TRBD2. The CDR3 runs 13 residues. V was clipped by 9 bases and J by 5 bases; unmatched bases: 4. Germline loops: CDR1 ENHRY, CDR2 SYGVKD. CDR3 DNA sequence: TGTGCCATACGGACTAGCGGGAGCCACGAGCAGTACTTC. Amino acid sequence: CAIRTSGSHEQYF.

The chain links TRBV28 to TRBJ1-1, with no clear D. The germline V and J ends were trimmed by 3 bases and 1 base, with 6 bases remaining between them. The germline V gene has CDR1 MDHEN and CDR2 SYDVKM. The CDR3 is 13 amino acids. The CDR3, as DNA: TGTGCCAGCAGTTTCGGGAGGAACACTGAAGCTTTCTTT. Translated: CASSFGRNTEAFF.

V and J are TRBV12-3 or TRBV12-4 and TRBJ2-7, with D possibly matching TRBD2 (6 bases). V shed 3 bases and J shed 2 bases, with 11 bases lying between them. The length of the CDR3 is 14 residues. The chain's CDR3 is CASSLGVAAYEQYF. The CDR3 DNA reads TGTGCCAGCAGTTTGGGGGTAGCGGCCTACGAGCAGTACTTC.

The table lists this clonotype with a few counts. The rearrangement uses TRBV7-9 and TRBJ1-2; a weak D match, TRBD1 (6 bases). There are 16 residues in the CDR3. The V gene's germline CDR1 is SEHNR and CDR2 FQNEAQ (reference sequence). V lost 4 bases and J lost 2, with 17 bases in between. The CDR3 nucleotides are TGTGCCAGCAGCTGGGGGCGGGACCCAGGCAACTATGGCTACACCTTC. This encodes CASSWGRDPGNYGYTF.

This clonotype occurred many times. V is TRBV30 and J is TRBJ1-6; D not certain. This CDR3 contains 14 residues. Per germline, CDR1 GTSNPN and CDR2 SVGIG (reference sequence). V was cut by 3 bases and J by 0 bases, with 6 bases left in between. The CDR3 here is CAWSRSSYNSPLHF. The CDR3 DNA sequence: TGTGCCTGGAGCCGGAGCTCCTATAATTCACCCCTCCACTTT.